These 17 T cell receptor beta chains were all obtained from the same sample, sequenced in a study of identifying expanded T cells in peripheral blood. Some clones are missing from TCRdb's copy, which holds only in-frame ones; the method was immunoSEQ multiplex PCR. Of around 130,000 clones listed, less than 90% are singletons. The specimen was blood. The receptors shown here come from a person aged 18 to 75 in good health.

This chain uses TRBV2 with TRBJ1-5, with TRBD1 as a possible D gene (5 bases). This CDR3 spans 16 amino acids. Trimming left V 1 base short and J 3 bases short, with 13 bases between. Looked up from germline, CDR1 is SNHLY and CDR2 is FYNNEI. CDR3 loop: CASSEEGGGNNQPQHF. The CDR3 DNA follows: TGTGCCAGCAGTGAAGAGGGTGGGGGAAACAATCAGCCCCAGCATTTT.

The chain combines TRBV23-1 with TRBJ2-7; perhaps D is TRBD1 or TRBD2 (5 bases each). TRBV23-1 belongs to the ORF category, with a function that is uncertain. Trimming removed 0 bases from V and 4 bases from J, with 19 bases in between. This CDR3 region has 17 residues. CDR3 coding DNA: TGCGCCAGCAGTCAATCGTTCCCCGGTGGGGCGGGTTACGAGCAGTACTTC. Protein product: CASSQSFPGGAGYEQYF.

This clone was detected only a few times. The same CDR3 arises from other DNA sequences in this sample as well. The chain is built from TRBV18 and TRBJ2-7; 8 bases agree with TRBD1. V trimming: 3 bases; J trimming: 2 bases; junction bases outside the gene matches: 6. The CDR3 is made up of 15 amino acids. Germline CDR1 KGHSH, CDR2 LQKENI. Written as DNA, the CDR3 is TGTGCCAGCTCACCGGGGACAGGATCCCCCTACGAGCAGTACTTC. Its protein product is CASSPGTGSPYEQYF.

In this sample, this clone turned up once. The gene calls are TRBV6-1 and TRBJ2-5; possibly TRBD1 for D (6 bases). The V gene's germline CDR1 is MNHNS and CDR2 SASEGT. The CDR3 runs to 14 residues. Trimming removed 5 bases at V and 5 bases at J, with 15 bases between. CDR3 DNA: TGTGCCAGCAGTACCCCAGGGGTTCGGGAGACCCAGTACTTC. It specifies CASSTPGVRETQYF.

This clone has only a few counts. The rearrangement joins TRBV2 to TRBJ1-4; maybe TRBD1 (5 bases). Per germline, CDR1 SNHLY and CDR2 FYNNEI. V was pared by 3 bases and J by 8 bases, with 16 bases between. The CDR3 totals 15 residues. CDR3 protein: CASSDPGPQGEKLFF. As DNA, the CDR3 is TGTGCCAGCAGTGACCCGGGACCTCAAGGGGAAAAACTGTTTTTT.

The chain is built from TRBV5-1 and TRBJ1-4; possibly TRBD1 for D (6 bases). Germline CDR1 is SGHRS and CDR2 is YFSETQ. The CDR3 is 16 residues long. The ends were cut back, 5 bases at V and 7 bases at J, with 21 bases in the middle. CDR3 sequence: CASSSGQPTSGEKLFF. The DNA of the CDR3 is TGCGCCAGCAGTTCAGGACAGCCTACTTCGGGTGAAAAACTGTTTTTT.

The V call is TRBV7-2, the J call TRBJ1-2; the match to TRBD1 covers 12 bases. This CDR3 spans 15 amino acids. The junction had 5 bases not matched to a gene; V was cut back by 5 bases and J by 4 bases. The germline V gene encodes CDR1 SGHTA and CDR2 FQGNSA. CDR3 DNA sequence: TGTGCCAGCAGCCCCGGGACAGGGGGCGTCTATGGCTACACCTTC. Protein sequence: CASSPGTGGVYGYTF. Combining the CDR3 with reference TRBV7-2 and TRBJ1-2 gives the whole variable domain GAGVSQSPSNKVTEKGKDVELRCDPISGHTALYWYRQSLGQGLEFLIYFQGNSAPDKSGLPSDRFSAERTGGSVSTLTIQRTQQEDSAVYLCASSPGTGGVYGYTFGSGTRLTVV.

The chain joins TRBV4-3 to TRBJ2-7, with 7 bases lining up with TRBD2. The CDR3 covers 15 residues. Germline V gene lookup returns CDR1 LGHNA and CDR2 YSLEER. The J segment lost 6 bases and the V segment lost 0 bases, leaving 8 bases of the junction unmatched. The DNA of the CDR3 is TGCGCCAGCAGCCAAGAGGGAGGGGTCCAGGGCGAGCAGTACTTC. Translated: CASSQEGGVQGEQYF.

This rearrangement joins TRBV7-9 to TRBJ1-5; a possible D gene is TRBD1 (6 bases). This CDR3 spans 14 amino acids. The V end lost 0 bases, the J end lost 7 bases, and 10 bases lay between the germline ends. Germline lookup yields CDR1 SEHNR and CDR2 FQNEAQ (reference sequence). DNA of the CDR3: TGTGCCAGCAGCTTAGCAGGGGGTGTCCAGCCCCAGCATTTT. It is translated as CASSLAGGVQPQHF.

For this clone: An end of the junction differs from the germline gene, which may be a read error. The chain carries TRBV28 and TRBJ1-1, with D unresolved. This CDR3 is 12 amino acids long. Germline-derived CDR1 and CDR2 are MDHEN and SYDVKM. The DNA for the CDR3 is TGTGCCAGCCGTTTCGAGGGCACTGAAGCTTTCTTT. The encoded protein is CASRFEGTEAFF.

The chain carries TRBV5-4 and TRBJ1-3; D is possibly TRBD1 (5 bases). Germline loops: CDR1 SGHNT, CDR2 YYREEE (reference sequence). Trimming stripped 0 bases from V and 4 bases from J, with 17 bases between. The CDR3 runs to 17 residues. The CDR3, as DNA: TGTGCCAGCAGCTTGGATTTAGGGAGGGACTCCGGAAACACCATATATTTT. Amino acids: CASSLDLGRDSGNTIYF.

In the case of this clone: The sample carries other DNA sequences with the same CDR3. The CDR3 nucleotides read TGTGCCAGCAGCTTAGCGGGGGGCCCCGGGGAGCTGTTTTTT. Its protein is CASSLAGGPGELFF. This chain joins TRBV7-2 and TRBJ2-2; D possibly uses TRBD1 or TRBD2 (6 bases each). CDR1 SGHTA and CDR2 FQGNSA come from the germline V gene. The germline V and J ends were trimmed by 0 bases and 6 bases, with 8 bases remaining between them. The CDR3 contains 14 residues.

Comments on this clone: This specimen includes other DNA sequences encoding the same CDR3. V usage is TRBV20-1 and J usage is TRBJ2-7; D gene ambiguous. V gave up 0 bases and J gave up 4 bases, with 4 bases separating them. The CDR3 has 11 amino acids. In germline, CDR1 is DFQATT, CDR2 SNEGSKA (reference sequence). Written as DNA, the CDR3 is TGCAGTGCTAGAGACGAATACGAGCAGTACTTC. It encodes CSARDEYEQYF.

This chain joins TRBV4-1 and TRBJ2-3; 7 bases are shared with TRBD2. J lost 5 bases, V lost 0 bases, and 5 bases had no gene match. Germline-derived CDR1 and CDR2 are MGHRA and YSYEKL. This CDR3 is 15 amino acids long. This chain's CDR3 is CASSQEGGLGDTQYF. The CDR3 DNA reads TGCGCCAGCAGCCAAGAGGGGGGGTTAGGAGATACGCAGTATTTT.

A few counts support this clone. The same CDR3 is also encoded by other DNA sequences in this sample. The V and J genes are TRBV28 and TRBJ2-6, with a tentative D call TRBD1 (5 bases). Germline assignment: CDR1 MDHEN and CDR2 SYDVKM. The CDR3 loop spans 15 amino acids. The V gene lost 2 bases and the J gene lost 0 bases, with 5 bases spanning the gap. CDR3 sequence: CASSLDSSGANVLTF. CDR3 coding DNA: TGTGCCAGCAGTTTAGACAGCTCTGGGGCCAACGTCCTGACTTTC.

This chain joins TRBV4-1 and TRBJ1-4; TRBD1 is a possible D gene (5 bases). CDR1 MGHRA and CDR2 YSYEKL come from the germline V gene. The length of the CDR3 is 19 residues. Trimming took off 1 base at V and 5 bases at J, with 23 bases between the two ends. The CDR3 region has the DNA TGCGCCAGCAGCCAAGTCGGAGGGGTACGGGGATTGCCCAATGAAAAACTGTTTTTT. This encodes CASSQVGGVRGLPNEKLFF.

The V call is TRBV19, the J call TRBJ1-5, with D uncertain. Trimming removed 7 bases from V and 0 bases from J, with 16 bases in between. This CDR3 is built from 16 residues. Germline V CDR1 and CDR2: LNHDA, SQIVND (reference sequence). The CDR3 here is CASTTYWQASNQPQHF. CDR3 nucleotide sequence: TGTGCCAGTACCACTTATTGGCAGGCTAGCAATCAGCCCCAGCATTTT.